The 17 T cell receptor beta chains reported below all come from one sample, sequenced in a study of blood T cell repertoires in COVID-19. Measured with immunoSEQ multiplex PCR; TCRdb has only the in-frame clones, and not every one. This table has about 160,000 clones, around 92% appearing once. The source material was peripheral blood. All receptors derive from a man younger than 40 with COVID-19, enrolled during active disease.

V gene TRBV3-1 (or the pseudogene TRBV3-2) combines with J gene TRBJ1-1; maybe TRBD1 (5 bases). Germline CDR1 and CDR2: LGHDT and YNNKEL (reference sequence). This CDR3 is built from 14 residues. With 5 bases removed from V and 2 bases from J, the gap between germline ends came to 12 bases. CDR3 amino acids: CASSIRQTNTEAFF. The CDR3 coding sequence is TGTGCCAGCAGCATTCGACAGACTAACACTGAAGCTTTCTTT.

The chain uses TRBV9 and TRBJ2-5; TRBD2 agrees at 12 bases. Losses at the gene ends were 4 bases for V and 2 bases for J; bases not matched to a gene: 6. The CDR3 sequence is 16 residues long. Germline CDR1 is SGDLS and CDR2 is YYNGEE. The chain's CDR3 is CASSPGLAGSQETQYF. CDR3 in DNA: TGTGCCAGCAGCCCAGGACTAGCGGGGTCACAAGAGACCCAGTACTTC. The full variable domain, rest sourced from reference TRBV9 and TRBJ2-5, is DSGVTQTPKHLITATGQRVTLRCSPRSGDLSVYWYQQSLDQGLQFLIQYYNGEERAKGNILERFSAQQFPDLHSELNLSSLELGDSALYFCASSPGLAGSQETQYFGPGTRLLVL.

The V gene is TRBV6-4, the J gene TRBJ1-2, with 7 bases identical to TRBD1. From germline, CDR1 is MRHNA and CDR2 SNTAGT. The CDR3 totals 15 residues. V shed 4 bases and J 4 bases; nucleotides not matched to a gene: 9. The CDR3 sequence: CASSGGGGGSYGYTF. CDR3 sequence (DNA): TGTGCCAGCAGTGGGGGAGGAGGGGGCAGCTATGGCTACACCTTC.

The chain is built from TRBV6-6 and TRBJ1-5, with 7 positions matching TRBD1. This CDR3 has 12 residues. Per the germline V gene, CDR1 is MNHNY and CDR2 is SVGAGI (reference sequence). V lost 10 bases and J lost 5; bases outside the gene matches: 5. The CDR3 DNA follows: TGTGCCAACGGACAGGTTGATCAGCCCCAGCATTTT. Residues: CANGQVDQPQHF.

The CDR3 is CASSWATFYGYTF. The CDR3 DNA reads TGTGCCAGCAGTTGGGCCACCTTCTATGGCTACACCTTC. The J gene is TRBJ1-2, the V gene TRBV27, with D hard to call. V shed 4 bases and J shed 4 bases, with 10 bases lying between them. Germline CDR1 reads MNHEY; CDR2 reads SMNVEV (reference sequence). The CDR3 contains 13 residues.

This chain uses TRBV3-1 (or the pseudogene TRBV3-2) with TRBJ1-1; 9 bases map to TRBD1. The length of the CDR3 is 15 residues. V was pared by 4 bases and J by 1 base, with 4 bases of the junction left unmatched. CDR1 and CDR2 from the germline V gene are LGHDT and YNNKEL (reference sequence). The CDR3 sequence is CASSLWDRANTEAFF. CDR3 nucleotides: TGTGCCAGCAGCCTGTGGGACAGGGCGAACACTGAAGCTTTCTTT.

This chain joins TRBV3-1 (or the pseudogene TRBV3-2) and TRBJ1-6; the D gene is possibly TRBD1 (5 bases). The CDR3 spans 16 residues. Trimming stripped 0 bases from V and 9 bases from J, with 15 bases between. Germline V gene data show CDR1 as LGHDT and CDR2 as YNNKEL (reference sequence). The CDR3 coding sequence is TGTGCCAGCAGCCAAGATGTGGCGGGGGGTGGTTCACCCCTCCACTTT. Protein sequence: CASSQDVAGGGSPLHF.

In its sample, this clone was seen a few times. This chain uses TRBV5-6 with TRBJ2-5, with D possibly being TRBD2 (5 bases). The germline gives CDR1 SGHDT, CDR2 YYEEEE. Trimming pared 2 bases from V and 3 bases from J, leaving 11 bases between. The CDR3 runs 14 residues. The CDR3 nucleotides are TGTGCCAGCAGCTTTGGACTTCTAAAAGAGACCCAGTACTTC. It specifies CASSFGLLKETQYF.

V usage is TRBV6-5 and J usage is TRBJ1-2; D gene ambiguous. The CDR3 covers 16 residues. The V end lost 4 bases, the J end lost 5 bases, and 20 bases lay between the germline ends. The V gene's germline CDR1 is MNHEY and CDR2 SVGAGI. In DNA, the CDR3 is TGTGCCAGCAGTTTTGATAGTCGAGGGCGCAGATATGGCTACACCTTC. This gives the protein CASSFDSRGRRYGYTF.

The chain links TRBV9 to TRBJ2-5; TRBD2 aligns across 10 bases. The CDR3 covers 19 residues. J was trimmed by 5 bases and V by 3 bases; bases with no gene match: 19. Germline CDR1 is SGDLS and CDR2 is YYNGEE. CDR3 loop: CASSETHSLAGGLGETQYF. DNA for the CDR3: TGTGCCAGCAGCGAGACGCATTCTTTAGCGGGGGGCCTCGGGGAGACCCAGTACTTC.

The rearrangement links TRBV21-1 to TRBJ2-5; the table's D call, TRBD1, was not checked against the DNA. TRBV21-1 is classified as a pseudogene. The CDR3 consists of 16 residues. In DNA form, the CDR3 reads TGTGCCAGCAGCAAAGAATGGGACAGGGTGGAGGAGACCCAGTACTTC. As protein: CASSKEWDRVEETQYF.

The V call is TRBV18, the J call TRBJ1-6; tentative D call: TRBD1 (6 bases). This CDR3 is 14 amino acids long. V lost 3 bases and J lost 7, with 10 bases in between. The germline gives CDR1 KGHSH, CDR2 LQKENI. The CDR3 reads CASSPRDTNSPLHF. For the CDR3, the DNA is TGTGCCAGCTCACCCCGGGACACAAATTCACCCCTCCACTTT.

This clone was counted between two and nine times. The V and J genes are TRBV6-2 or TRBV6-3 and TRBJ2-7; D ambiguous. The CDR3 is 14 residues long. Germline V gives CDR1 MNHEY, CDR2 SVGEGT. V lost 0 bases, J lost 3 bases, and 9 bases lay in between. The chain's CDR3 is CASSYSRGFYEQYF. The CDR3 nucleotides are TGTGCCAGCAGTTACTCGAGAGGTTTCTACGAGCAGTACTTC.

The chain employs TRBV7-3 and TRBJ2-3; D is uncertain. The ends were cut back, 5 bases at V and 2 bases at J, with 5 bases in the middle. The CDR3 is 12 residues long. CDR1 SGHTA and CDR2 FQGTGA come from the germline V gene. The CDR3 nucleotides read TGTGCCAGCAGCCGGGTCACAGATACGCAGTATTTT. Encoded protein: CASSRVTDTQYF.

The chain uses TRBV27 and TRBJ2-1; D uncertain. Per germline, CDR1 MNHEY and CDR2 SMNVEV (reference sequence). The CDR3 contains 14 residues. V was trimmed by 11 bases and J by 1 base, leaving 15 bases between them. The chain's CDR3 is CAAARLVSYNEQFF. The CDR3 DNA follows: TGTGCCGCCGCCCGACTGGTTTCCTACAATGAGCAGTTCTTC.

The chain is built from TRBV5-4 and TRBJ2-1; tentatively, D is TRBD2 (7 bases). V shed 7 bases and J shed 5 bases, with 13 bases lying between them. This CDR3 is 13 amino acids long. CDR1 and CDR2 from the germline V gene are SGHNT and YYREEE (reference sequence). In nucleotides, the CDR3 is TGTGCCAGCGGGGGGGCTACCAACAATGAGCAGTTCTTC. Encoded protein: CASGGATNNEQFF.

V usage is TRBV9 and J usage is TRBJ2-6; no firm D call. There are 16 residues in the CDR3. CDR1 is SGDLS and CDR2 is YYNGEE in the germline V gene. V shed 0 bases and J shed 1 base, with 8 bases lying between them. The CDR3 DNA sequence: TGTGCCAGCAGCGTAGTGAGCTGGTCTGGGGCCAACGTCCTGACTTTC. It is translated as CASSVVSWSGANVLTF.